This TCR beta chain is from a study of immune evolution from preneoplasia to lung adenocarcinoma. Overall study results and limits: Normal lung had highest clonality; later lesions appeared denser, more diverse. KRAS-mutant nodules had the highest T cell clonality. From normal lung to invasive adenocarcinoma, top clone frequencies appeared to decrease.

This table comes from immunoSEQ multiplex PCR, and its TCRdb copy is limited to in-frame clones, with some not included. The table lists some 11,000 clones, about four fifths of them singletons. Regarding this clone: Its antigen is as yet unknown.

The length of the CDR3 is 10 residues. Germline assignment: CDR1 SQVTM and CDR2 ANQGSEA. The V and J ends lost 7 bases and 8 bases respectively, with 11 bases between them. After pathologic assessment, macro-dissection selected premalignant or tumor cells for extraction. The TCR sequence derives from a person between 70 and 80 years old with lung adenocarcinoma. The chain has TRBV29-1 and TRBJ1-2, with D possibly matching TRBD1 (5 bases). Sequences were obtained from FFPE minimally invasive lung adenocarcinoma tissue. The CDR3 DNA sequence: TGCAGCGCCGGGACGTACGGCTACACCTTC. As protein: CSAGTYGYTF.